The present entry profiles one T cell receptor (beta chain) with its context. Its recognized antigen is unknown. No clone much larger than this one lies a single base away; base qualities are absent. The record originates from a study of tumor-infiltrating T cells and Merkel cell polyomavirus (dated by TCRdb to 2017 to 2019). With regard to the full study: The study examined CD8+ T cells specific for the Merkel cell polyomavirus KLL epitope in Merkel cell carcinoma patients. Varying disease stages were represented at patient presentation, and patients were followed for a median of roughly 2.8 years (range roughly 1.1 to 6.0 years). Most whole-tumor samples were obtained as 25-micron curls cut from formalin-fixed, paraffin-embedded tissue blocks. Patients received varied, non-standardized therapies including chemotherapy, radiation and immunotherapies. In around 15 samples, TRB sequencing was done on KLL-tetramer-sorted cells from blood or tumor-infiltrating lymphocytes, along with roughly 12 matched whole-tumor samples. Of all the tumor samples in the study, one was a frozen nodal tumor digest and another was a flash-frozen core biopsy of a metastasis.

Results and caveats for the whole study, not just this receptor: More unique KLL-specific clonotypes in tumors (about 5-108 vs 0-3) was associated with a significant MCC-specific survival advantage (P = 0.0051). Because only a single viral epitope was studied, T cells directed against other Merkel cell polyomavirus epitopes were not captured. The small sample size of the study (n = 12 patients) is a limitation. KLL-specific TRB repertoires were found to be diverse and largely private, with only one public clonotype, shared by two patients, identified among roughly 400 unique sequences. A higher intratumoral fraction of KLL-specific T cells (about 1.7-20% versus 0-0.14%) was associated with significantly improved MCC-specific survival.

All patients' tumors stained robustly positive for Merkel cell polyomavirus Large T antigen by immunohistochemistry. The study included roughly twelve Merkel cell carcinoma patients who had robust KLL-tetramer+ populations, above 0.04% of CD8+ T cells, in blood and/or cultured TIL. All patients were Caucasian, with a median age of approximately 65 years and a range of roughly 50 to 77 years. For patients with unknown primaries who presented with nodal disease, or in cases where primary tissue was insufficient, lymph node tumors were analyzed. As encoded in the germline V gene (reference sequence), CDR1 is GTSNPN while CDR2 is SVGIG. From the cysteine up to the phenylalanine, the CDR3 has a length of 13 residues. Of the read, only the CDR3 DNA is kept; its 39 bases are in frame from base 1. V and J are truncated by 1 base and 6 bases respectively, leaving an intervening sequence of 13 bases. The library was made by the immunoSEQ multiplex PCR assay. Adaptive Biotechnologies (Seattle, WA) carried out genomic DNA extraction, TRB sequencing and normalization. The paper's data handling went like this. To compute clonality, the Shannon entropy of productive TRB sequences was normalized by log2 of unique productive sequences and then subtracted from one. To identify KLL-specific clonotypes in tumors, TCRbeta CDR3 amino acid sequences were matched against the sequences from the tetramer-sorted sample of each patient. TCRdb retrieved this table from immuneACCESS and kept in-frame rearrangements only. Not all clones are present; in checked studies, unresolved V genes account for under half, and no reason is known for the remainder. The V and J calls and clone size are taken from that table; D and trimming were inferred from the DNA. A total of around 25,000 clones appear in this sample, 70% to 90% of them only once. The ten biggest clones cover approximately 3% of the sample.

The receptor comes from a man between 50 and 59 years old with Merkel cell carcinoma. The chain couples TRBV30 to TRBJ2-7; no D gene is confidently identified. What was sequenced was lymph node tissue. The DNA reads TGTGCCTGGAGTGATCTCAGGTTTGGCGAGCAGTACTTC. It codes for CAWSDLRFGEQYF.